This passage covers 11 T cell receptor beta chains from one sample sequenced in a study of blood T cell repertoires in COVID-19. Here immunoSEQ multiplex PCR was the method, and the copy in TCRdb shows in-frame clones only, minus some. The sample records about 120,000 clones, about 85% being singletons. Sequenced sample: peripheral blood. The source is a woman older than 75 with acute or convalescent COVID-19.

J is TRBJ2-6 and V is TRBV28; 8 bases map to TRBD1. The CDR3 consists of 17 residues. Germline CDR1 reads MDHEN; CDR2 reads SYDVKM. The ends lost 5 bases at V and 2 bases at J; junction bases unmatched: 8. Here the CDR3 reads CASSAGTGPAGANVLTF. The CDR3, as DNA: TGTGCCAGCAGTGCCGGGACAGGCCCGGCTGGGGCCAACGTCCTGACTTTC.

This clone was seen a few times. Germline is not matched at one junction end, which may reflect a read error. The chain combines TRBV7-9 with TRBJ2-3; 9 bases map to TRBD2. The CDR3 is 15 residues long. CDR1 and CDR2 from the germline V gene are SEHNR and FQNEAQ (reference sequence). CDR3 residues: CASSWGLAMTDSQYF. CDR3 nucleotides: TGTGCCAGCAGCTGGGGACTAGCCATGACAGATTCGCAGTATTTT. Drawing the rest from reference TRBV7-9 and TRBJ2-3, the complete variable domain is DTGVSQNPRHKITKRGQNVTFRCDPISEHNRLYWYRQTLGQGPEFLTYFQNEAQLEKSRLLSDRFSAERPKGSFSTLEIQRTEQGDSAMYLCASSWGLAMTDSQYFGPGTRLTVL.

This sequence joins TRBV2 and TRBJ1-2; tentative D call: TRBD1 (6 bases). Germline CDR1 is SNHLY and CDR2 is FYNNEI. V was clipped by 7 bases and J by 4 bases, with 19 bases between them. The CDR3 runs to 15 residues. CDR3 DNA: TGTGCCAGCACATCCTTACAGGGTTTTAGCTATGGCTACACCTTC. It translates to CASTSLQGFSYGYTF.

The V call is TRBV18, the J call TRBJ1-6; 9 positions agree with TRBD1. Trimming cost V 3 bases and J 8 bases; bases outside gene matches: 2. Germline V CDR1 and CDR2: KGHSH, LQKENI. The CDR3 consists of 14 residues. The CDR3 protein is CASSPTGGDSPLHF. The CDR3 DNA sequence: TGTGCCAGCTCACCTACAGGGGGCGATTCACCCCTCCACTTT.

The CDR3 loop reads CASSQSIVTGKNTEAFF. DNA of the CDR3: TGTGCCAGCTCACAATCCATAGTTACAGGGAAGAACACTGAAGCTTTCTTT. The chain couples TRBV18 to TRBJ1-1; D is possibly TRBD1 (6 bases). The CDR3 has 17 amino acids. The V end was cut by 4 bases, the J end by 1 base, with 19 bases between. Germline V gene sequence: CDR1 KGHSH, CDR2 LQKENI.

The chain is built from TRBV5-1 and TRBJ2-5, with 7 positions matching TRBD1. Per the germline V gene, CDR1 is SGHRS and CDR2 is YFSETQ. V trimming: 5 bases; J trimming: 3 bases; junction bases outside the gene matches: 10. The CDR3 contains 15 residues. The CDR3 sequence: CASRPSGTAEETQYF. The CDR3 DNA follows: TGCGCCAGCAGACCTTCCGGGACAGCTGAAGAGACCCAGTACTTC.

The gene calls are TRBV7-9 and TRBJ2-2; D is uncertain. The germline V and J ends were trimmed by 4 bases and 5 bases, with 11 bases remaining between them. Germline V gene sequence: CDR1 SEHNR, CDR2 FQNEAQ (reference sequence). This CDR3 has 14 amino acids. The CDR3 DNA reads TGTGCCAGCAGCTCCCTGGTCGGGACCGGGGAGCTGTTTTTT. Translating gives CASSSLVGTGELFF.

The chain employs TRBV6-5 and TRBJ1-2; tentatively, D is TRBD1 (5 bases). The CDR3 has 13 amino acids. Germline assignment: CDR1 MNHEY and CDR2 SVGAGI. V dropped 6 bases and J dropped 1 base, with 9 bases sitting between them. Here the CDR3 DNA reads TGTGCCAGCAGGGAGGGGTTTAACTATGGCTACACCTTC. As protein: CASREGFNYGYTF.

This clone was found once. The V and J genes are TRBV6-5 and TRBJ1-3; 8 bases agree with TRBD1. CDR1 and CDR2 from the germline V gene are MNHEY and SVGAGI. V shed 6 bases and J 0 bases; nucleotides not matched to a gene: 1. The CDR3 is 14 amino acids. This CDR3 reads CASRGQVSGNTIYF. CDR3 in DNA: TGTGCCAGCAGGGGACAGGTCTCTGGAAACACCATATATTTT.

This chain uses TRBV27 with TRBJ1-6; 8 bases map to TRBD1. Looked up from germline, CDR1 is MNHEY and CDR2 is SMNVEV (reference sequence). The CDR3 consists of 15 residues. V trimming: 3 bases; J trimming: 11 bases; junction bases outside the gene matches: 9. CDR3: CASSFGNRGVPPLHF. The CDR3 DNA is TGTGCCAGCAGTTTTGGTAACAGGGGGGTTCCACCCCTCCACTTT.

This rearrangement joins TRBV11-2 to TRBJ2-7; TRBD2 matches 9 bases. J lost 4 bases, V lost 7 bases, and 8 bases had no gene match. This CDR3 is 14 amino acids long. Germline V gene lookup returns CDR1 SGHAT and CDR2 FQNNGV. The CDR3, as DNA: TGTGCCAGCACCCAGGGGAGCGGGGGGTACGAGCAGTACTTC. Translating it yields CASTQGSGGYEQYF.